The 29 T cell receptor beta chains reported below all come from one sample, sequenced in a study of blood T cell repertoires in COVID-19. Some clones are missing from TCRdb's copy, which holds only in-frame ones; the method was immunoSEQ multiplex PCR. The table records tens of thousands of clones, about 74% of them present only once. The sequencing sample was made of peripheral blood. Receptor source: a man aged 65-85 years with COVID-19, enrolled during active disease.

V usage is TRBV11-2 and J usage is TRBJ2-5; 10 bases fit TRBD2. CDR3 size: 17 residues. Germline V lookup: CDR1 SGHAT, CDR2 FQNNGV. V lost 1 base, J lost 2 bases, and 7 bases stayed unmatched. The CDR3 DNA reads as TGTGCCAGCAGCTTAGGAGGGCTAGCGGGAGCGCAAGAGACCCAGTACTTC. Translating gives CASSLGGLAGAQETQYF.

The chain links TRBV5-5 to TRBJ2-1; tentatively, D is TRBD1 (5 bases). The CDR3 spans 15 residues. CDR1 SGHKS and CDR2 YYEKEE come from the germline V gene (reference sequence). V was cut by 4 bases and J by 3 bases, with 14 bases left in between. The CDR3 bases are TGTGCCAGCAGCCCCGAGGCAGGGTACTACAATGAGCAGTTCTTC. Its protein is CASSPEAGYYNEQFF.

The chain links TRBV5-1 to TRBJ2-1; tentatively, D is TRBD2 (5 bases). V dropped 0 bases and J dropped 9 bases, with 13 bases sitting between them. From germline, CDR1 is SGHRS and CDR2 YFSETQ. The CDR3 loop spans 14 amino acids. CDR3 sequence (DNA): TGCGCCAGCAGCTTGGCTGGAGGTCTCGCTGAGCAGTTCTTC. Translated: CASSLAGGLAEQFF. Drawing the rest from reference TRBV5-1 and TRBJ2-1, the complete variable domain is KAGVTQTPRYLIKTRGQQVTLSCSPISGHRSVSWYQQTPGQGLQFLFEYFSETQRNKGNFPGRFSGRQFSNSRSEMNVSTLELGDSALYLCASSLAGGLAEQFFGPGTRLTVL.

This clone was detected once. The chain links TRBV7-2 to TRBJ2-7; TRBD1 matches at 7 bases. Germline CDR1 SGHTA, CDR2 FQGNSA. CDR3 length: 14 amino acids. After removal of 3 bases from V and 2 bases from J, the junction contained 4 bases not matched to a gene. In DNA form, the CDR3 reads TGTGCCAGCAGCTTTGGGGACAGACCCTACGAGCAGTACTTC. It encodes CASSFGDRPYEQYF.

The chain recombines TRBV7-2 with TRBJ2-3, with TRBD2 identical over 11 bases. This CDR3 has 18 residues. In germline, CDR1 is SGHTA, CDR2 FQGNSA. The V and J ends lost 5 bases and 3 bases, in that order; junction bases with no gene match: 13. CDR3: CASSPLSIAGGGTDTQYF. CDR3 nucleotide sequence: TGTGCCAGCAGCCCCCTAAGTATAGCGGGAGGGGGGACAGATACGCAGTATTTT.

In DNA form, the CDR3 reads TGTGCCAGCTCACTTACAGGGTATTGGGCTGAAGCTTTCTTT. Its translation is CASSLTGYWAEAFF. The chain combines TRBV18 with TRBJ1-1, with a possible D match to TRBD1 (6 bases). This CDR3 has 14 amino acids. The germline V gene has CDR1 KGHSH and CDR2 LQKENI. V lost 4 bases to trimming and J lost 6 bases, with 15 bases between them. The full variable domain, completed using reference TRBV18 and TRBJ1-1, is NAGVMQNPRHLVRRRGQEARLRCSPMKGHSHVYWYRQLPEEGLKFMVYLQKENIIDESGMPKERFSAEFPKEGPSILRIQQVVRGDSAAYFCASSLTGYWAEAFFGQGTRLTVV.

The CDR3 DNA reads TGTGCCAGCAGCCAAGGGAGGAGAAACTATGGCTACACCTTC. Its protein product is CASSQGRRNYGYTF. The gene calls are TRBV3-1 (or the pseudogene TRBV3-2) and TRBJ1-2, with D unclear. Per the germline V gene, CDR1 is LGHDT and CDR2 is YNNKEL (reference sequence). The CDR3 covers 14 residues. Deletions cut 1 base from V and 2 bases from J, with 8 bases between.

V usage is TRBV19 and J usage is TRBJ2-7; TRBD2 aligns across 10 bases. This CDR3 spans 14 amino acids. Per germline, CDR1 LNHDA and CDR2 SQIVND (reference sequence). J lost 4 bases, V lost 3 bases, and 3 bases had no gene match. CDR3 DNA: TGTGCCAGTAGTATCGGACTAGCGGATTACGAGCAGTACTTC. Its translation: CASSIGLADYEQYF. Variable domain in full (rest from reference TRBV19 and TRBJ2-7): DGGITQSPKYLFRKEGQNVTLSCEQNLNHDAMYWYRQDPGQGLRLIYYSQIVNDFQKGDIAEGYSVSREKKESFPLTVTSAQKNPTAFYLCASSIGLADYEQYFGPGTRLTVT.

The table lists this clone with a count of one. The rearrangement joins TRBV9 to TRBJ2-1; D unresolved. Germline values: CDR1 SGDLS, CDR2 YYNGEE. V lost 0 bases, J lost 0 bases, and 7 bases lay in between. CDR3 length equals 15 residues. The CDR3, as DNA: TGTGCCAGCAGCGTAGGGAGCAGCTCCTACAATGAGCAGTTCTTC. This encodes CASSVGSSSYNEQFF.

J is TRBJ1-1 and V is TRBV5-1; no clear D. Trimming shortened V by 4 bases and J by 3 bases, and 10 bases separated the two germline ends. The CDR3 totals 13 residues. CDR1 and CDR2 (germline): SGHRS, YFSETQ. The CDR3 bases are TGCGCCAGCAGCGGCGGGGATCACACTGAAGCTTTCTTT. Translating gives CASSGGDHTEAFF.

The chain combines TRBV21-1 with TRBJ1-4; the listed D gene, TRBD1, was not tested against the DNA. TRBV21-1 is designated a pseudogene. CDR3 length: 15 amino acids. The CDR3 DNA reads as TGTGCCAGCAGCATACGACAGGGGGGGGATGAAAAACTGTTTTTT. Its translation: CASSIRQGGDEKLFF.

The V gene is TRBV2, the J gene TRBJ2-1, with 7 bases fitting TRBD2. The CDR3 covers 13 residues. Germline CDR1 is SNHLY and CDR2 is FYNNEI. CDR3 region: CAVGREVLNEQFF. The CDR3 DNA reads TGTGCAGTGGGACGGGAGGTCCTCAATGAGCAGTTCTTC.

J is TRBJ1-1 and V is TRBV6-6; possibly TRBD1 for D (6 bases). This CDR3 contains 14 residues. Germline V gene lookup returns CDR1 MNHNY and CDR2 SVGAGI (reference sequence). V was cut by 0 bases and J by 8 bases, with 13 bases left in between. The DNA of the CDR3 is TGTGCCAGCAGTTACTCGGGACAAGGGGCGGAAGCTTTCTTT. Its protein is CASSYSGQGAEAFF.

J is TRBJ2-2 and V is TRBV7-2; D possibly corresponds to TRBD2 (6 bases). CDR1 and CDR2 (germline): SGHTA, FQGNSA. V shed 4 bases and J shed 8 bases, with 26 bases lying between them. CDR3 length: 18 residues. CDR3 sequence reads: CASSSPAVFAGPGGELFF. In nucleotides, the CDR3 is TGTGCCAGCAGCTCGCCGGCCGTCTTTGCGGGACCTGGGGGGGAGCTGTTTTTT.

The rearrangement uses TRBV14 and TRBJ2-5, with D possibly being TRBD1 (6 bases). Germline loops: CDR1 SGHDN, CDR2 FVKESK. The CDR3 runs to 15 residues. V lost 1 base and J 5 bases, leaving 14 bases between the germline ends. In DNA form, the CDR3 reads TGTGCCAGCAGCCAAGGACCTGTCAGGGGTGAGACCCAGTACTTC. Protein sequence: CASSQGPVRGETQYF.

The rearrangement uses TRBV5-1 and TRBJ1-1; 7 nucleotides match TRBD1. This CDR3 spans 16 amino acids. Germline assignment: CDR1 SGHRS and CDR2 YFSETQ. The ends lost 0 bases at V and 1 base at J; junction bases unmatched: 6. This CDR3 is CASSLETGTANTEAFF. The CDR3 nucleotides read TGCGCCAGCAGCTTGGAAACCGGGACAGCGAACACTGAAGCTTTCTTT.

The rearrangement uses TRBV19 and TRBJ1-5; D gene ambiguous. Trimming took off 5 bases at V and 5 bases at J, with 7 bases between the two ends. This CDR3 is 12 amino acids long. Germline V gene data show CDR1 as LNHDA and CDR2 as SQIVND (reference sequence). CDR3 sequence: CASSVQYQPQHF. CDR3 bases: TGTGCCAGTAGTGTCCAATATCAGCCCCAGCATTTT.

V is TRBV9 and J is TRBJ1-1; D not resolved. This CDR3 has 19 amino acids. Looked up from germline, CDR1 is SGDLS and CDR2 is YYNGEE. V dropped 0 bases and J dropped 3 bases, with 24 bases sitting between them. The CDR3 DNA follows: TGTGCCAGCAGCGTAGCCCGATTCTCCTCTCCGCGTGTTCACACTGAAGCTTTCTTT. It translates to CASSVARFSSPRVHTEAFF.

This chain joins TRBV6-5 and TRBJ1-1; D ambiguous. The germline CDR1 and CDR2 sequences are MNHEY and SVGAGI. The CDR3 extends over 13 amino acids. The V end lost 8 bases, the J end lost 0 bases, and 10 bases lay between the germline ends. The CDR3 spells CASLDRMNTEAFF. CDR3 nucleotide sequence: TGTGCCAGCCTAGACCGGATGAACACTGAAGCTTTCTTT.

The CDR3 loop reads CASSHATKNIQYF. CDR3 nucleotides: TGCGCCAGCAGCCACGCGACCAAAAACATTCAGTACTTC. The V call is TRBV4-1, the J call TRBJ2-4; no clear D. CDR3 length equals 13 residues. Between the trimmed V and J ends, which lost 3 bases and 2 bases, there was a span of 5 bases. Germline CDR1 is MGHRA and CDR2 is YSYEKL.

The chain employs TRBV11-2 and TRBJ1-1, with D perhaps TRBD1 (6 bases). Germline assignment: CDR1 SGHAT and CDR2 FQNNGV. The CDR3 spans 15 residues. V was shortened by 4 bases and J by 4 bases, with 16 bases between the two germline ends. The CDR3 is CASSSGRGGLTEAFF. For the CDR3, the DNA is TGTGCCAGCAGCTCTGGACGTGGGGGCCTCACTGAAGCTTTCTTT.

The chain is built from TRBV5-6 and TRBJ2-5; 9 bases agree with TRBD1. CDR3 length equals 14 residues. The junction had 2 bases not matched to a gene; V was cut back by 4 bases and J by 1 base. Germline V gene sequence: CDR1 SGHDT, CDR2 YYEEEE. The CDR3: CASSGQGSQETQYF. The CDR3 nucleotides read TGTGCCAGCAGCGGACAGGGGTCCCAAGAGACCCAGTACTTC.

Worth noting for this clone: This sample includes further DNA sequences coding for the same CDR3. This chain links TRBV28 with TRBJ2-7; tentatively, D is TRBD1 (6 bases). Germline V gene sequence: CDR1 MDHEN, CDR2 SYDVKM. The CDR3 is 11 amino acids. V was cut by 6 bases and J by 3 bases, with 6 bases left in between. The CDR3 nucleotides are TGTGCCAGCAGCAGGGGCTACGAGCAGTACTTC. It codes for CASSRGYEQYF.

The chain joins TRBV6-2 or TRBV6-3 to TRBJ2-5; 7 positions agree with TRBD2. Trimming removed 2 bases from V and 0 bases from J; junction bases left unmatched: 18. CDR3 length: 20 amino acids. Germline CDR1 is MNHEY and CDR2 is SVGEGT. This CDR3 is CASSYRVDGRESLYQETQYF. The CDR3 DNA follows: TGTGCCAGCAGTTACAGAGTGGATGGGCGGGAGTCTCTGTACCAAGAGACCCAGTACTTC.

This clone was counted a single time. V gene TRBV2 combines with J gene TRBJ1-2; 9 nucleotides align to TRBD1. This CDR3 has 12 amino acids. Trimming took 6 bases from V and 7 from J; bases not matched to a gene: 3. CDR1 and CDR2 (germline): SNHLY, FYNNEI. CDR3 residues: CASRGTGTGYTF. The CDR3 DNA is TGTGCCAGCAGGGGGACAGGGACTGGCTACACCTTC. Full variable domain (rest looked up from reference TRBV2 and TRBJ1-2): EPEVTQTPSHQVTQMGQEVILRCVPISNHLYFYWYRQILGQKVEFLVSFYNNEISEKSEIFDDQFSVERPDGSNFTLKIRSTKLEDSAMYFCASRGTGTGYTFGSGTRLTVV.

This sequence joins TRBV18 and TRBJ1-2, with TRBD1 matching over 12 bases. Germline values: CDR1 KGHSH, CDR2 LQKENI. The CDR3 has 15 amino acids. With V trimmed by 2 bases and J by 3 bases, 1 base remained unmatched. The CDR3 DNA is TGTGCCAGCTCACCAGGGACAGGGGGCTACTATGGCTACACCTTC. Protein sequence: CASSPGTGGYYGYTF.

The chain is built from TRBV4-3 and TRBJ2-7; TRBD2 aligns across 8 bases. CDR3 length: 17 amino acids. The V and J ends lost 0 bases and 5 bases, in that order; junction bases with no gene match: 12. Germline-derived CDR1 and CDR2 are LGHNA and YSLEER. The DNA for the CDR3 is TGCGCCAGCAGCCAAGAACATAGCGGGATTGGGCCTGACGAGCAGTACTTC. This gives the protein CASSQEHSGIGPDEQYF.

The chain combines TRBV28 with TRBJ2-5, with a tentative D call TRBD1 (6 bases). The CDR3 consists of 14 residues. Germline CDR1 is MDHEN and CDR2 is SYDVKM. The ends were cut back, 6 bases at V and 0 bases at J, with 11 bases in the middle. This chain's CDR3 is CASSERDNQETQYF. The CDR3 DNA is TGTGCCAGCAGCGAGAGGGACAACCAAGAGACCCAGTACTTC.

This clone appeared many times. This chain links TRBV5-6 with TRBJ2-3, with TRBD2 matching over 14 bases. Germline V gives CDR1 SGHDT, CDR2 YYEEEE. Trimming took 4 bases from V and 3 from J; bases not matched to a gene: 4. The CDR3 contains 16 residues. This chain's CDR3 is CASSGTSGSLTDTQYF. CDR3 nucleotides: TGTGCCAGCAGCGGGACTAGCGGGAGTCTGACAGATACGCAGTATTTT.